This TCR beta chain was identified in a study of identical twins. Study-level findings and limits: Not following the same donors, the study drew its conclusions from cross-sectional statistical analysis. Models underpredicted monozygotic twin sharing of out-of-frame TCR alpha.

This clonotype came up a few times. What it recognizes is unknown. Everyone who gave samples was a healthy Caucasian. From the 5' RACE reads, TCRdb called clonotypes with MiXCR, one entry per CDR3 protein. This sample has roughly 290,000 distinct CDR3 sequences, with over 8.5% found just once. V was cut by 1 base and J by 3 bases, with 11 bases left in between. Germline CDR1 SGHDT, CDR2 YYEEEE. This CDR3 comprises 15 residues. These data also featured in a second study, about yellow fever vaccine responses in identical twins.

Sequences were obtained from CD8+ T cells sorted from blood. The chain employs TRBV5-6 and TRBJ2-1, with D unresolved. This sequence was found in a woman aged 18-29 years in good health. DNA of the CDR3: TGTGCCAGCAGCTTGATTCTTGGGAACTACAATGAGCAGTTCTTC. Its protein product is CASSLILGNYNEQFF.